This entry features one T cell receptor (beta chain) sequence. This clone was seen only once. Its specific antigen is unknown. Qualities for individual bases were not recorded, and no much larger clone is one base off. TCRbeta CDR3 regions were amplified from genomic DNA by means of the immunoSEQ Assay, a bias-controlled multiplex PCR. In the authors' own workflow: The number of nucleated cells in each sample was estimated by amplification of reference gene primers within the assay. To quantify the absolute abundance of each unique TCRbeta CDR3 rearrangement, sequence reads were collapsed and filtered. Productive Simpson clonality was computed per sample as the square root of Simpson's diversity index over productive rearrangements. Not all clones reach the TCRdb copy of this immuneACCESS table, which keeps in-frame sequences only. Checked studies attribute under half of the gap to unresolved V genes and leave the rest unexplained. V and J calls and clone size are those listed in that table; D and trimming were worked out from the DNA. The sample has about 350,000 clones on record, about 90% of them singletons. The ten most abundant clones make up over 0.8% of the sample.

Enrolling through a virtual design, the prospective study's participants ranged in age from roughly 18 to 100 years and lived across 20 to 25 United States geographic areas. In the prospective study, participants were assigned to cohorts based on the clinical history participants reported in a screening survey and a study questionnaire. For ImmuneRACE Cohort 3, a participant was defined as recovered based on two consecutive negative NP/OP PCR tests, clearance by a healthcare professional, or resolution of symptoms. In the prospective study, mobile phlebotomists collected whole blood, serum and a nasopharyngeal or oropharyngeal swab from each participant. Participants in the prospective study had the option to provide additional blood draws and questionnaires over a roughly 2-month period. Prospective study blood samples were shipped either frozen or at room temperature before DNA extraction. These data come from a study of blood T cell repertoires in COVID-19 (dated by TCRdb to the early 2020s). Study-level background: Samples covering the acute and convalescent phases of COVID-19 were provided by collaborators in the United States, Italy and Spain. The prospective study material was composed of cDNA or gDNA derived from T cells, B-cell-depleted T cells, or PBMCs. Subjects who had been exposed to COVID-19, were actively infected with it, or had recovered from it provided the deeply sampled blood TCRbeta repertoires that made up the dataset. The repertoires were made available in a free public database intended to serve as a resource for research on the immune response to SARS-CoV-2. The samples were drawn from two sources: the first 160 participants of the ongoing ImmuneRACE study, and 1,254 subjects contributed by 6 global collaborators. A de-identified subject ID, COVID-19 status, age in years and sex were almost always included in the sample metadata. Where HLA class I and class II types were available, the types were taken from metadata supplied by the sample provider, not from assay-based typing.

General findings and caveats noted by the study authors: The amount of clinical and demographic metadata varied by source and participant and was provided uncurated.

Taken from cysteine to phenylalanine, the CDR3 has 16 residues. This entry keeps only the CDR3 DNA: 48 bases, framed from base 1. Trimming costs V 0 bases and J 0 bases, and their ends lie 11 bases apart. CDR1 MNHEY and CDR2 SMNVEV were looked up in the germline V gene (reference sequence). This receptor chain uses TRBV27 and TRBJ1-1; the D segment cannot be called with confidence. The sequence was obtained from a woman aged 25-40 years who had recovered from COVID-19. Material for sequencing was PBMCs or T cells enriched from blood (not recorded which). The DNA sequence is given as TGTGCCAGCAGTTTATCGGGAGAGGGAATGAACACTGAAGCTTTCTTT. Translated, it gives CASSLSGEGMNTEAFF.